The 8 T cell receptor beta chains below all came from one sample that was sequenced in a study of cytomegalovirus exposure and HLA in healthy donors. Amplification used 60 Vbeta primers and 13 Jbeta primers. Sequencing used immunoSEQ multiplex PCR; TCRdb keeps in-frame clones, though not all of them. The sample has over 150,000 clones; 77% are singletons. The sample was PBMCs. The receptors shown here come from a woman between 35 and 50 years old in good health and CMV-seropositive.

The rearrangement joins TRBV2 to TRBJ1-1; D perhaps matches TRBD1 (5 bases). Germline values: CDR1 SNHLY, CDR2 FYNNEI. This CDR3 is 16 amino acids long. Trimming left V 0 bases short and J 6 bases short, with 17 bases between. The CDR3 nucleotides are TGTGCCAGCAGTGAAGCAAGGGATGGGAGGGGCGCTGAAGCTTTCTTT. Protein: CASSEARDGRGAEAFF.

Note on this clone: The junction and the germline gene differ at one end; a read error may be behind it. The V call is TRBV7-9, the J call TRBJ1-6; 10 bases map to TRBD1. Germline CDR1 reads SEHNR; CDR2 reads FQNEAQ (reference sequence). The CDR3 totals 14 residues. The CDR3 coding sequence is TGTTCCAGCAGGATCGGGACAGGGGTTTCACCCCTCCACTTT. It codes for CSSRIGTGVSPLHF.

This clone was seen just once. V is TRBV5-1 and J is TRBJ2-5; 15 bases are a match to TRBD2. The CDR3 runs 15 residues. J gave up 5 bases and V 4 bases, and 3 bases lay outside the gene matches. CDR1 SGHRS and CDR2 YFSETQ come from the germline V gene. The CDR3 sequence is CASSPGLAGGETQYF. The CDR3 bases are TGCGCCAGCAGCCCCGGACTAGCGGGGGGGGAGACCCAGTACTTC.

The chain links TRBV7-2 to TRBJ1-2; TRBD1 matches 8 bases. CDR3 length: 14 amino acids. Germline-derived CDR1 and CDR2 are SGHTA and FQGNSA. Germline trimming cut 4 bases from V and 2 bases from J; bases unmatched to any gene: 3. The CDR3 is CASSSDRGNYGYTF. CDR3 DNA sequence: TGTGCCAGCAGCTCCGACAGGGGCAACTATGGCTACACCTTC.

This clone has only one observation. The chain joins TRBV29-1 to TRBJ1-3; TRBD1 might be the D (6 bases). CDR3 length: 13 residues. V was cut by 5 bases and J by 0 bases, with 8 bases left in between. Germline V gene data show CDR1 as SQVTM and CDR2 as ANQGSEA. CDR3 loop: CSVTGYSGNTIYF. DNA for the CDR3: TGCAGCGTTACAGGGTACTCTGGAAACACCATATATTTT. Variable domain in full (rest from reference TRBV29-1 and TRBJ1-3): SAVISQKPSRDICQRGTSLTIQCQVDSQVTMMFWYRQQPGQSLTLIATANQGSEATYESGFVIDKFPISRPNLTFSTLTVSNMSPEDSSIYLCSVTGYSGNTIYFGEGSWLTVV.

The rearrangement links TRBV7-2 to TRBJ1-2; D unclear. The V gene lost 2 bases and the J gene lost 0 bases, with 10 bases spanning the gap. The CDR3 runs to 15 residues. Germline V gene lookup returns CDR1 SGHTA and CDR2 FQGNSA. In DNA form, the CDR3 reads TGTGCCAGCAGCTTAACGCTGGTAGCTAACTATGGCTACACCTTC. It encodes CASSLTLVANYGYTF. Full variable domain (remainder filled in from reference TRBV7-2 and TRBJ1-2): GAGVSQSPSNKVTEKGKDVELRCDPISGHTALYWYRQSLGQGLEFLIYFQGNSAPDKSGLPSDRFSAERTGGSVSTLTIQRTQQEDSAVYLCASSLTLVANYGYTFGSGTRLTVV.

This clone was found once. V and J are TRBV27 and TRBJ1-5; TRBD1 matches 8 bases. CDR3 length: 14 amino acids. J lost 9 bases, V lost 5 bases, and 9 bases had no gene match. CDR1 is MNHEY, CDR2 SMNVEV, per germline (reference sequence). The CDR3 bases are TGTGCCAGCAGTCCTGGACAGGGCCAAAGGCCCCAGCATTTT. This codes for CASSPGQGQRPQHF.

V and J are TRBV19 and TRBJ2-7; TRBD1 might be the D (5 bases). Germline CDR1 reads LNHDA; CDR2 reads SQIVND (reference sequence). CDR3 length: 11 amino acids. Trimming removed 4 bases from V and 4 bases from J, with 5 bases in between. The CDR3 bases are TGTGCCAGTAGTACAGGGTACGAGCAGTACTTC. Translation gives CASSTGYEQYF.